These T cell receptor beta chains were read from a single sample in a study of PD-1 blockade in classical Hodgkin lymphoma. Clones were sequenced by immunoSEQ multiplex PCR, and TCRdb holds only the in-frame ones, with some missing. The sample includes 40,000 to 50,000 clones, 69% seen only once; the top ten take approximately 2.5%. The material sequenced was peripheral blood mononuclear cells (PBMCs), taken before the fourth cycle of nivolumab. Receptors originate from a human donor with classical Hodgkin lymphoma. Both conserved end residues are trimmed from each CDR3. Where a row states a size, it is once, few, many or the class of an expanded clone; other rows omit it.

v_call	clone_size	cdr3_aa
TRBV7-8	-	ASSSTWAVRETQY
TRBV19	once	AVGTGGTEAF
TRBV6-5	once	ASNQQGNTEAF
TRBV19	-	ASEDRGSYEQY
TRBV11-3	-	ASSPNSYEQY
TRBV4-1	-	ASSQVSGDTEAF
TRBV30	-	AWRRPGGLNYGYT
TRBV18	-	ASSPNSRQGTMNTEAF
TRBV27	-	ASSDTGYTGELF
TRBV27	-	ASTNKRTGTVNEKLF
TRBV30	-	AWSVRFGPEQF
TRBV5-5	few	ASSLSPHESTEKLF
TRBV19	-	ASTGSSYEQY
TRBV27	few	ASSWDSYNEQF
TRBV14	-	ASSQDQGQGYEQY
TRBV12-2	-	ASRPLVGGDTKSSYEQY
TRBV9	few	ASGGENTEAF
TRBV6-5	-	AIRAGDRGQF
TRBV6-5	-	ATGSTNTGELF
TRBV7-9	-	ASSSSNVNYEQY
TRBV6-5	-	ASRGAGNTIY
TRBV29-1	-	SVAPGQVTGEQY
TRBV10-3	-	AISESTEAF
TRBV30	few	AWNRVYGYT
TRBV19	once	ASSILRGTGGPSNQPQH
TRBV2	-	ASSSLDRGDEKLF
TRBV4-3	-	ASSLRGLYNEQF
TRBV5-6	-	ASSLSVGNLTNEKLF
TRBV5-8	-	ASSFYLAGSPDTQY
TRBV18	-	ASSPSPGTAEAF
TRBV15	-	ATSRDEESDTQY
TRBV7-8	few	ASSLSRFNQPQH
TRBV13	-	ASSLSLRGGAVGTGELF
TRBV4-1	-	ASSTTSGTYNEQF
TRBV19	medium-sized	ASSPQPGLGSTDTQY
TRBV7-8	many	ASSLNTGLAGIGEQF
TRBV6-5	-	ATRGGGANSPLH
TRBV5-6	-	ASSLEWGEGNIQY
TRBV4-3	few	ASSKHRGGGEDTQY
TRBV14	few	ASSHFSGVPLH
TRBV6-5	few	ASSSGQGNEQY
TRBV28	-	ASSLDRAGQFGYGYT
TRBV28	-	ASTSGVVELF
TRBV6-1	-	ASSQGTPSSGNTIY
TRBV6-1	once	ASSEGVGPQGYT
TRBV15	few	ATSRESGGAKDTQY
TRBV11-3	-	ASSLGRDGNYGYT
TRBV28	-	ASSPPGDRIGETQY
TRBV28	once	ASSPGGGFPEAF
TRBV29-1	-	SVEAGQGLF
TRBV5-6	once	ASSFGGVQETQY